The sequence of this T cell receptor (beta chain) was determined in a study of identical twins. One entry per CDR3 protein, called by TCRdb with MiXCR from the 5' RACE reads. The sample has about 690,000 distinct CDR3 sequences; about 20% are singletons. Regarding this clonotype: What it binds is unknown.

The trim removed 6 bases at V and 7 bases at J, leaving 8 bases unmatched. The CDR3 runs 12 residues. The V gene's germline CDR1 is DFQATT and CDR2 SNEGSKA (reference sequence). Study-wide results and limits: Out-of-frame TCR alpha sharing in monozygotic twins exceeded recombination model predictions.

The same specimen was also included in a second study, on T cells expressing NK-cell markers.

The material sequenced was PBMCs. This receptor was identified in a woman younger than 35 in good health. V usage is TRBV20-1 and J usage is TRBJ2-5, with 7 positions matching TRBD1. This CDR3 reads CSARGMPGTQYF. The DNA for the CDR3 is TGCAGTGCCAGGGGGATGCCGGGGACCCAGTACTTC.